The rows below give T cell receptor beta chains drawn from one sample of a study of cytomegalovirus exposure and HLA in healthy donors. Profiled with immunoSEQ multiplex PCR; TCRdb holds only in-frame clones, not every one. This sample has fewer than 200,000 clones, with roughly 68% found just once. Sequences were obtained from PBMCs. The receptors stem from a woman in her 30s in good health and CMV-seronegative. CDR3s include the opening cysteine and the closing phenylalanine or tryptophan. D genes are given only for firm matches. Rows give clone size only sometimes, using once, few, many, or a class for an expanded clone.

NA,TRBV18,NA,TRBJ2-7,TGTGCCAGCTCACCACCGGGGGGGCGTCAGTACTTC,CASSPPGGRQYF
NA,TRBV4-1,NA,TRBJ1-6,TGCGCCAGCAGCCAAGATGCCCAGGGCAACTATAATTCACCCCTCCACTTT,CASSQDAQGNYNSPLHF
NA,TRBV11-2,NA,TRBJ1-5,TGTGCCAGCAGCTTTCAGGACACCCAGCCCCAGCATTTT,CASSFQDTQPQHF
TRBD1,TRBV19,NA,TRBJ1-1,TGTGCCAGTAGTATAGGAAAAGGGGGCGCTTACACTGAAGCTTTCTTT,CASSIGKGGAYTEAFF
NA,TRBV2,NA,TRBJ2-5,TGTGCCAGCAGTCAGGAGGTAGGCCTCCAAGAGACCCAGTACTTC,CASSQEVGLQETQYF
TRBD1,TRBV30,once,TRBJ1-2,TGTGCCTGGAGTGTACGATCCCAGGGGGTAAACTATGGCTACACCTTC,CAWSVRSQGVNYGYTF
TRBD2,TRBV4-1,NA,TRBJ2-1,TGCGCCAGCAGCCCCATAGCGGGAGGGACCAATGAGCAGTTCTTC,CASSPIAGGTNEQFF
NA,TRBV5-1,NA,TRBJ1-2,TGCGCCAGCAGCTCCAATGGGGCCACCCGGGGCTACACCTTC,CASSSNGATRGYTF
TRBD1,TRBV27,few,TRBJ1-2,TGTGCCAGCAGCTTTTCCCGGACAGGGGATGGCTACACCTTC,CASSFSRTGDGYTF
TRBD2,TRBV5-1,NA,TRBJ2-3,TGCGCCAGCAGCTTGGGAGGCGGGGGGGTTCGAACAGATACGCAGTATTTT,CASSLGGGGVRTDTQYF
NA,TRBV18,NA,TRBJ2-6,TGTGCCAGCTCACCAACCCTCAGCTCTGGGGCCAACGTCCTGACTTTC,CASSPTLSSGANVLTF
TRBD1,TRBV5-4,NA,TRBJ2-1,TGTGCCAGCAGCTTACAGGGGTGGGGATACAATGAGCAGTTCTTC,CASSLQGWGYNEQFF
TRBD1,TRBV7-9,NA,TRBJ1-5,TGTGCCAGCAGCCAGACGTGGATCGAGGGACAGGAGAAAAATCAGCCCCAGCATTTT,CASSQTWIEGQEKNQPQHF
NA,TRBV11-2,NA,TRBJ2-7,TGTGCCAGCAGCTTACCCCCATACGAGCAGTACTTC,CASSLPPYEQYF
NA,TRBV5-1,NA,TRBJ2-7,TGCGCCAGCAGCTCCGCCGGGACTTTCTACGAGCAGTACTTC,CASSSAGTFYEQYF
NA,TRBV13,NA,TRBJ2-1,TGTGCCAGCAGCTTAGGCGTGCGCGGAGGTCGATTCAATGAGCAGTTCTTC,CASSLGVRGGRFNEQFF
TRBD1,TRBV11-3,NA,TRBJ1-1,TGTGCCAGCAGCTTAGGTGGGGACAGGAAAACTGAAGCTTTCTTT,CASSLGGDRKTEAFF
NA,TRBV5-1,NA,TRBJ1-1,TGCGCCAGCGCCCTTGCGGTCGGGAGGAACACTGAAGCTTTCTTT,CASALAVGRNTEAFF
NA,TRBV6-5,NA,TRBJ2-7,TGTGCCAGCAGCATCGACTGGTACGAGCAGTACTTC,CASSIDWYEQYF
TRBD1,TRBV7-9,NA,TRBJ1-2,TGTGCCAGCAGCCCCGGACAGGGTAGCGGCTACACCTTC,CASSPGQGSGYTF
NA,TRBV6-6,NA,TRBJ2-1,TGTGCCAGCAGTACCCCCGGGACTGCCTACAATGAGCAGTTCTTC,CASSTPGTAYNEQFF
TRBD1,TRBV19,NA,TRBJ1-2,TGTGCCAGTAGTATCCAGCTATTCTTCGGGACAGGTGATGGCTACACCTTC,CASSIQLFFGTGDGYTF
TRBD1,TRBV7-9,NA,TRBJ1-4,TGTGCCAGCAGGGCAGGGGGCAGAGATAGTGAAAAACTGTTTTTT,CASRAGGRDSEKLFF
NA,TRBV5-4,NA,TRBJ2-3,TGTGCCAGCAGTCGCCCCCCAGCAGATACGCAGTATTTT,CASSRPPADTQYF
TRBD2,TRBV28,NA,TRBJ2-5,TGTGCCAGCAGGAAGGGCGGGAGAGAGACCCAGTACTTC,CASRKGGRETQYF
NA,TRBV19,NA,TRBJ2-7,TGTGCCAGTAGTATAAGCGCCGCGGGCGAGCAGTACTTC,CASSISAAGEQYF
NA,TRBV2,NA,TRBJ2-1,TGTGCCGGCAGGGGACTACCACATTCCTACAATGAGCAGTTCTTC,CAGRGLPHSYNEQFF
NA,TRBV7-3,NA,TRBJ2-3,TGTGCCAGCAGCTCGGACAGATACACAGATACGCAGTATTTT,CASSSDRYTDTQYF
TRBD1,TRBV7-9,NA,TRBJ2-4,TGTGCCAGCAGCCCGGGTGGACAGGGAGGCAAAAACATTCAGTACTTC,CASSPGGQGGKNIQYF
NA,TRBV19,NA,TRBJ1-1,TGTGCCAGTAGTATGACAGGACGGGCTGAAGCTTTCTTT,CASSMTGRAEAFF
TRBD2,TRBV11-3,NA,TRBJ2-4,TGTGCCAGCAGCTTATTTCTTAGCGGGAGGGTTGCCAAAAACATTCAGTACTTC,CASSLFLSGRVAKNIQYF
NA,TRBV29-1,NA,TRBJ1-1,TGCAGCGTCACAGGGTATTCGTACACTGAAGCTTTCTTT,CSVTGYSYTEAFF
NA,TRBV9,NA,TRBJ2-1,TGTGCCAGCAGCGTAGAGGCGGGATGGGAAAATGAGCAGTTCTTC,CASSVEAGWENEQFF
TRBD1,TRBV6-6,NA,TRBJ1-1,TGTGCCAGCAGTTACTTGACAGGGGGGGGAACTGAAGCTTTCTTT,CASSYLTGGGTEAFF
TRBD1,TRBV19,NA,TRBJ2-1,TGTGCCAGTAGTATAGCTGGGCAGGGGGAAGGCAATGAGCAGTTCTTC,CASSIAGQGEGNEQFF
NA,TRBV10-3,NA,TRBJ1-2,TGTGCCATCAGTGGATTTGGGGCACCCGAAAAAAGAGAAGGCTACACCTTC,CAISGFGAPEKREGYTF
NA,TRBV7-9,NA,TRBJ2-1,TGTTCCAGCAGCTCGATAAGGGCAGGGTCTTGGAATGAGCAGTTCTTC,CSSSSIRAGSWNEQFF
TRBD2,TRBV19,NA,TRBJ2-7,TGTGCCAGTAGTGGGACTAGCGGCTCCTACGAGCAGTACTTC,CASSGTSGSYEQYF
TRBD2,TRBV4-3,NA,TRBJ2-3,TGCGCCAGCAGCCAATGGGCGCCACTAGCGGCAGAAGATACGCAGTATTTT,CASSQWAPLAAEDTQYF
NA,TRBV6-6,NA,TRBJ1-1,TGTGCCAGCAGTTACTCGGAACAGGCAGCTGAAGCTTTCTTT,CASSYSEQAAEAFF
NA,TRBV4-3,NA,TRBJ2-1,TGCGCCAGCAGCCAAGATACTGGGGGCGCGGGTAGGGGTAATGAGCAGTTCTTC,CASSQDTGGAGRGNEQFF
TRBD2,TRBV29-1,few,TRBJ2-1,TGCAGCGTTGCTAGCGGTAGCAATGAGCAGTTCTTC,CSVASGSNEQFF
NA,TRBV7-9,once,TRBJ2-5,TGTGCCAGCAGCTTAGCTGTCGTTGGACACAGCAGCCAAGAGACCCAGTACTTC,CASSLAVVGHSSQETQYF
NA,TRBV5-1,NA,TRBJ2-7,TGCGCCAGCAGCTTGGAGGTACAGGCCTACGAGCAGTACTTC,CASSLEVQAYEQYF
TRBD2,TRBV14,few,TRBJ2-3,TGTGCCAGCAGCCAAGGACTAGCGGGGGGATCAGATACGCAGTATTTT,CASSQGLAGGSDTQYF
TRBD1,TRBV7-2,NA,TRBJ1-2,TGTGCCAGCAGCTTAAGGACAGGGGGAAACTATGGCTACACCTTC,CASSLRTGGNYGYTF
TRBD2,TRBV15,NA,TRBJ2-1,TGTGCCACCAGCAGAGGAGGAGGCGACGGGGGGGGCTACAATGAGCAGTTCTTC,CATSRGGGDGGGYNEQFF